One T cell receptor (beta chain) is described in this entry. The antigen it binds to is not known. One base away there is no much larger clone; base qualities are not given. According to the germline V gene, CDR1 reads SGHRS and CDR2 reads YFSETQ. After removal of 2 bases from V and 5 bases from J, the junction retains 4 bases not matched to a gene. Including the terminal cysteine and phenylalanine, the CDR3 comprises 15 residues. The sequence is cut down to CDR3 DNA, 45 bases in frame from base 1. This record belongs to a study of OX40 agonist ivuxolimab in advanced cancers. In terms of the full investigation: Ivuxolimab was an agonistic, fully human IgG2 monoclonal antibody directed against OX40 (CD134), a costimulatory receptor. Intravenous ivuxolimab was administered to patients every 2 weeks at six dose levels: 0.01, 0.1, 0.3, 1.5, 3 and 10 mg/kg. Of the roughly 50 dose-escalation patients, hepatocellular carcinoma was present in some 19, melanoma in approximately 15, renal cell carcinoma in 9 and head and neck cancer in 9. The dose-escalation cohort was 82.7% male with a mean age of roughly 62 years, ranging from roughly 23 to 80. Patients were allowed to have had prior anti-PD-1, anti-PD-L1 or anti-CTLA-4 therapy, and 30% to 40% of the dose-escalation patients had been treated with checkpoint inhibitors. Partial responses occurred in three dose-escalation patients: two with cutaneous melanoma and one with hepatocellular carcinoma. The point of sequencing TCRbeta in the periphery was to test whether ivuxolimab changed TCR sequence diversity and drove clonal T-cell expansion. The paper reports the monotherapy dose-escalation portion (N = 52 patients) of the phase I ivuxolimab trial.

The trial excluded patients who had a history of autoimmune disease or were on systemic immunosuppression. In every dose cohort, peripheral blood was drawn for TCR sequencing at baseline, cycle 4 day 1, and cycle 7 day 1. The samples were drawn from a first-in-human, open-label, multicenter phase I dose-escalation trial of ivuxolimab. Adults with locally advanced or metastatic head and neck squamous cell, hepatocellular, melanoma or renal cell carcinoma were enrolled in the trial. CD4+ and CD8+ T cells were sorted separately from peripheral blood before TCR sequencing. What the study reported, not specific to this receptor: Clonal expansion of both CD4+ and CD8+ blood T cells was observed from baseline to week 6 at doses 0.1 to 3.0 mg/kg. In the 0.1-3.0 mg/kg groups, partial responders had among the lowest normalized peripheral clonal expansion, particularly in CD8+ T cells. Low levels of normalized T-cell clonal expansion were also shown by some nonresponding patients. The antigen specificity of the clonally expanded peripheral T cells was not determined. After ivuxolimab, expanded clones were on average more numerous among CD8+ T cells than among CD4+ T cells.

Genomic DNA was extracted from sorted cells for sequencing of the TCRbeta CDR3 region. The immunoSEQ Assay was used to sequence the TCRbeta CDR3 regions. Entries here come from immuneACCESS through TCRdb and include only in-frame sequences with V and J called. Some clones fail to appear in such tables; in the studies checked, an unresolved V gene covers under half of the shortfall, and the cause of the remainder is unknown. The sample yields 70,000 to 95,000 clones; around 92% were counted once. Roughly 6.9% of the sample is in the top ten clones. This TCR came from an adult with an advanced solid tumor such as melanoma, head and neck, liver or kidney cancer. Sequenced here: CD4+ or CD8+ T cells sorted from blood, sampled in a trial of the OX40 agonist ivuxolimab. The sequence joins TRBV5-1 to TRBJ2-3, and 11 junction bases match TRBD2. CDR3 reads: CASSFSGRAGDTQYF. The sequenced DNA is TGCGCCAGCAGCTTTAGCGGGAGGGCTGGAGATACGCAGTATTTT.